This TCR beta chain is from a study of blood T cell repertoires in COVID-19. About the research overall: Whether acute or convalescent, the COVID-19 samples came from the United States, Italy and Spain. Sources were T cells, B-cell-depleted T cells, or PBMCs; the material itself was cDNA or gDNA.

Authors' methods: For nucleated cells, counts were estimated from reference gene primer amplification. TCRdb's table, derived via immunoSEQ multiplex PCR, lists solely in-frame clones and lacks some. D and trimming come from the DNA, and the V and J calls and clone size come from that table. The data contain about 250,000 clones, more than 70% of them singletons. Patients in Seattle were enrolled during active infection, then followed longitudinally. Trimming took off 5 bases at V and 6 bases at J, with 22 bases between the two ends. The CDR3 length is 16 residues. Per the germline V gene, CDR1 is LNHDA and CDR2 is SQIVND (reference sequence). This clone has just one count.

The V gene is TRBV19, the J gene TRBJ1-1, with a tentative D call TRBD1 (6 bases). The TCR sequence derives from a woman older than 75 with COVID-19, enrolled during active disease. Sequenced material: peripheral blood. The CDR3 sequence is CASSGIPAGAHAEAFF. Here the CDR3 DNA reads TGTGCCAGTAGTGGGATCCCCGCGGGGGCCCACGCTGAAGCTTTCTTT.